Below, 7 T cell receptor beta chains from the same sample are listed, as sequenced in a study of T cell repertoires in cytomegalovirus infection. TCRdb passed the reads through MiXCR, listing each CDR3 protein once. In the table there are hundreds of thousands of distinct CDR3 sequences, roughly a tenth of which are singletons. Sequenced material: PBMCs. These receptors were obtained from a human donor in good health (CMV status not recorded). Some clones in this sample may be carry-over from other donors' samples.

This clonotype has ten or more counts. The chain is built from TRBV20-1 and TRBJ1-2; D unresolved. The CDR3 covers 16 residues. The germline V gene encodes CDR1 DFQATT and CDR2 SNEGSKA (reference sequence). With 3 bases removed from V and 4 bases from J, the gap between germline ends came to 21 bases. This chain's CDR3 is CSASATGYPLGYGYTF. DNA of the CDR3: TGCAGTGCTAGTGCTACGGGGTACCCTCTTGGCTATGGCTACACCTTC.

The sample holds many counts of this clonotype. J is TRBJ2-2 and V is TRBV7-2; D gene unclear. The germline V gene encodes CDR1 SGHTA and CDR2 FQGNSA. With 4 bases removed from V and 0 bases from J, the gap between germline ends came to 9 bases. The CDR3 loop spans 15 amino acids. The CDR3 reads CASSSAPTNTGELFF. CDR3 DNA sequence: TGTGCCAGCAGCTCCGCCCCCACGAACACCGGGGAGCTGTTTTTT.

This clonotype occurred a few times. The chain joins TRBV5-1 to TRBJ2-3; D is undetermined. V lost 0 bases and J lost 6, with 11 bases in between. This CDR3 has 14 amino acids. Germline-derived CDR1 and CDR2 are SGHRS and YFSETQ. The CDR3: CASSLGSPSDTQYF. Written as DNA, the CDR3 is TGCGCCAGCAGCTTGGGTAGCCCGTCCGATACGCAGTATTTT.

This clonotype was detected many times. CDR3 DNA: TGTGCCAGTCTAGCGGGCTCCTACAATGAGCAGTTCTTC. It specifies CASLAGSYNEQFF. The chain uses TRBV7-9 and TRBJ2-1, with 8 bases matching TRBD2. Germline V gene data show CDR1 as SEHNR and CDR2 as FQNEAQ (reference sequence). The J segment lost 0 bases and the V segment lost 9 bases, leaving 1 base of the junction unmatched. There are 13 residues in the CDR3.

V gene TRBV2 combines with J gene TRBJ1-5; no clear D. Trimming took off 7 bases at V and 1 base at J, with 32 bases between the two ends. Germline assignment: CDR1 SNHLY and CDR2 FYNNEI. This CDR3 is 21 amino acids long. CDR3 in amino acids: CASNPGGGRRVGIRSNQPQHF. CDR3 nucleotides: TGTGCCAGCAATCCCGGTGGTGGCAGACGTGTGGGGATTAGAAGCAATCAGCCCCAGCATTTT.

This clonotype was counted at least ten times. The chain links TRBV7-2 to TRBJ2-7, with TRBD2 matching 11 bases. Looked up from germline, CDR1 is SGHTA and CDR2 is FQGNSA. The J segment lost 2 bases and the V segment lost 5 bases, leaving 11 bases of the junction unmatched. The CDR3 consists of 17 residues. The CDR3 is CASSLRQTSGATYEQYF. In nucleotides, the CDR3 is TGTGCCAGCAGCCTACGACAGACTAGCGGGGCGACCTACGAGCAGTACTTC. Full variable domain (rest looked up from reference TRBV7-2 and TRBJ2-7): GAGVSQSPSNKVTEKGKDVELRCDPISGHTALYWYRQSLGQGLEFLIYFQGNSAPDKSGLPSDRFSAERTGGSVSTLTIQRTQQEDSAVYLCASSLRQTSGATYEQYFGPGTRLTVT.

The table lists this clonotype with many counts. DNA of the CDR3: TGTGCCAGCAGTGCCTTGGGACTACACACAGATACGCAGTATTTT. It translates to CASSALGLHTDTQYF. This chain joins TRBV28 and TRBJ2-3; 7 bases match TRBD2. The CDR3 covers 15 residues. The V gene's germline CDR1 is MDHEN and CDR2 SYDVKM. V was clipped by 5 bases and J by 2 bases; unmatched bases: 7.